Given below is one T cell receptor (beta chain) in context. The CDR3 has 12 amino acids. The V and J ends lost 5 bases and 8 bases respectively, with 12 bases between them. Germline lookup yields CDR1 WNHNN and CDR2 SYGVQD (reference sequence). The data were taken from a study of blood T cell repertoires in COVID-19. Repertoires were generated with immunoSEQ multiplex PCR, while TCRdb's copy carries only in-frame clones and drops some. The sample records just over 80,000 clones, roughly 91% being singletons. The material sequenced was PBMCs or T cells enriched from blood (not recorded which). This receptor was identified in a woman in her fifties or sixties with acute COVID-19. This rearrangement joins TRBV10-1 to TRBJ1-1, with D uncertain. The CDR3 DNA sequence: TGCGCCAGCAGTTACCTCTCGGGGGAAGCTTTCTTT. As protein: CASSYLSGEAFF.